This passage covers 27 T cell receptor beta chains from one sample sequenced in a study of T cell responses to AZD1222 COVID-19 vaccine. Measured with immunoSEQ multiplex PCR; TCRdb has only the in-frame clones, and not every one. The table records about 85,000 clones, 75% to 90% of them present only once. This sample comprised peripheral blood, obtained on day 0 of AZD1222 vaccination. Receptors originate from an adult in good health.

The gene calls are TRBV19 and TRBJ1-2; tentative D call: TRBD1 (6 bases). This CDR3 is 14 amino acids long. Trimming shortened V by 8 bases and J by 0 bases, and 13 bases separated the two germline ends. Per germline, CDR1 LNHDA and CDR2 SQIVND (reference sequence). The CDR3: CASSGDIPNYGYTF. The CDR3 nucleotides read TGTGCCAGTTCGGGGGACATCCCTAACTATGGCTACACCTTC.

This clone was seen only once. The J gene is TRBJ2-5, the V gene TRBV21-1; the table's TRBD2 call for D was not verified on the DNA. TRBV21-1 is a pseudogene. This CDR3 contains 16 residues. For the CDR3, the DNA is TGTGCCAGCAGCAGGTTAGCGGGAGAGGAAGACGAGACCCAGTACTTC. This gives the protein CASSRLAGEEDETQYF.

The V gene is TRBV15, the J gene TRBJ2-5; no reliable D call. Trimming took 3 bases from V and 4 from J, leaving 9 bases between them. CDR3 length: 13 amino acids. From germline, CDR1 is LNHNV and CDR2 YYDKDF (reference sequence). The chain's CDR3 is CATSRDRLETQYF. CDR3 DNA: TGTGCCACCAGCAGGGACCGGCTAGAGACCCAGTACTTC. Looking up the rest from reference TRBV15 and TRBJ2-5 gives the full variable domain: DAMVIQNPRYQVTQFGKPVTLSCSQTLNHNVMYWYQQKSSQAPKLLFHYYDKDFNNEADTPDNFQSRRPNTSFCFLDIRSPGLGDTAMYLCATSRDRLETQYFGPGTRLLVL.

The chain joins TRBV6-5 to TRBJ1-2, with TRBD1 matching over 8 bases. The CDR3 is made up of 12 amino acids. CDR1 and CDR2 from the germline V gene are MNHEY and SVGAGI. Trimming at V came to 7 bases and at J to 3 bases, leaving 1 base not matched to a gene. CDR3 sequence: CASTDRDYGYTF. In DNA form, the CDR3 reads TGTGCCAGCACGGACAGGGACTATGGCTACACCTTC.

The chain employs TRBV3-1 (or the pseudogene TRBV3-2) and TRBJ2-1, with TRBD2 matching over 9 bases. The CDR3 is 17 amino acids. CDR1 is LGHDT, CDR2 YNNKEL, per germline (reference sequence). V lost 3 bases to trimming and J lost 5 bases; unmatched junction nucleotides: 11. Written as DNA, the CDR3 is TGTGCCAGCAGCCACACTGTGGGGACTAGCAGTAACAATGAGCAGTTCTTC. This codes for CASSHTVGTSSNNEQFF.

V gene TRBV6-5 combines with J gene TRBJ1-1; D not certain. V lost 6 bases, J lost 1 base, and 12 bases lay in between. The CDR3 has 14 residues. Per the germline V gene, CDR1 is MNHEY and CDR2 is SVGAGI. The CDR3 bases are TGTGCCAGCAGCCACAGCGGAGGGAACACTGAAGCTTTCTTT. It is translated as CASSHSGGNTEAFF.

V is TRBV18 and J is TRBJ1-3; D uncertain. Trimming left V 2 bases short and J 0 bases short, with 8 bases between. The CDR3 runs to 15 residues. CDR1 is KGHSH, CDR2 LQKENI, per germline. The CDR3 DNA follows: TGTGCCAGCTCACCAGATAACGGCTCTGGAAACACCATATATTTT. As protein: CASSPDNGSGNTIYF.

This chain links TRBV7-2 with TRBJ1-6, with a weak D call TRBD1 (6 bases). Germline V gene lookup returns CDR1 SGHTA and CDR2 FQGNSA. The CDR3 runs to 16 residues. Trimming pared 5 bases from V and 4 bases from J, leaving 15 bases between. The CDR3 sequence: CASSRGQIPYNSPLHF. CDR3 in DNA: TGTGCCAGCAGCCGTGGACAGATCCCTTATAATTCACCCCTCCACTTT. The full variable domain, its missing parts supplied by reference TRBV7-2 and TRBJ1-6, is GAGVSQSPSNKVTEKGKDVELRCDPISGHTALYWYRQSLGQGLEFLIYFQGNSAPDKSGLPSDRFSAERTGGSVSTLTIQRTQQEDSAVYLCASSRGQIPYNSPLHFGNGTRLTVT.

This chain joins TRBV2 and TRBJ2-1, with 11 bases aligning to TRBD1. Trimming took 4 bases from V and 2 from J; bases not matched to a gene: 4. The CDR3 spans 16 residues. CDR1 is SNHLY and CDR2 is FYNNEI in the germline V gene. The CDR3 coding sequence is TGTGCCAGCAGTGCCGGGACAGGGGGACCCTACAATGAGCAGTTCTTC. Encoded protein: CASSAGTGGPYNEQFF.

The chain has TRBV7-3 and TRBJ2-2; no clear D. The CDR3 has 12 residues. The germline CDR1 and CDR2 sequences are SGHTA and FQGTGA. V lost 3 bases and J lost 7, with 6 bases in between. The CDR3: CASSLPFGELFF. Here the CDR3 DNA reads TGTGCCAGCAGCTTGCCCTTCGGGGAGCTGTTTTTT.

CDR3 in amino acids: CATSRDRGRAITSGHQETQYF. The CDR3 DNA follows: TGTGCCACCAGCAGAGATAGGGGGAGAGCGATAACTAGCGGCCACCAAGAGACCCAGTACTTC. The chain links TRBV15 to TRBJ2-5; 8 nucleotides line up with TRBD2. The CDR3 is made up of 21 amino acids. CDR1 LNHNV and CDR2 YYDKDF come from the germline V gene (reference sequence). The V gene end was trimmed by 0 bases and the J gene end by 0 bases; junction bases not matched to a gene: 18.

The chain couples TRBV7-2 to TRBJ1-1; D is unresolved. CDR1 and CDR2 from the germline V gene are SGHTA and FQGNSA. Trimming removed 2 bases at V and 4 bases at J, with 14 bases between. The CDR3 totals 15 residues. CDR3 coding DNA: TGTGCCAGCAGCTTAAACGGCCGGGCGGGCACTGAAGCTTTCTTT. It yields the protein CASSLNGRAGTEAFF.

The rearrangement joins TRBV9 to TRBJ2-1; TRBD2 is a possible D gene (6 bases). The germline gives CDR1 SGDLS, CDR2 YYNGEE. Trimming took off 4 bases at V and 2 bases at J, with 16 bases between the two ends. The CDR3 has 16 amino acids. DNA for the CDR3: TGTGCCAGCAGCCCATCCTTCGGGGGAACCTACAATGAGCAGTTCTTC. Amino acids: CASSPSFGGTYNEQFF.

The J gene is TRBJ1-5, the V gene TRBV24-1, with D perhaps TRBD1 (5 bases). Germline V lookup: CDR1 KGHDR, CDR2 SFDVKD. Trimming shortened V by 3 bases and J by 0 bases, and 5 bases separated the two germline ends. This CDR3 has 14 residues. This chain's CDR3 is CATSDRGSNQPQHF. In nucleotides, the CDR3 is TGTGCCACCAGTGATAGGGGTAGCAATCAGCCCCAGCATTTT.

The table lists this clone with a count of one. The V and J genes are TRBV7-2 and TRBJ1-2; D is possibly TRBD1 (5 bases). Deletions cut 2 bases from V and 4 bases from J, with 11 bases between. CDR3 length: 14 amino acids. Germline CDR1 is SGHTA and CDR2 is FQGNSA. CDR3 nucleotides: TGTGCCAGCAGCTTAATCCAGGGATCCTATGGCTACACCTTC. Protein: CASSLIQGSYGYTF. Full variable domain (missing parts from reference TRBV7-2 and TRBJ1-2): GAGVSQSPSNKVTEKGKDVELRCDPISGHTALYWYRQSLGQGLEFLIYFQGNSAPDKSGLPSDRFSAERTGGSVSTLTIQRTQQEDSAVYLCASSLIQGSYGYTFGSGTRLTVV.

The CDR3, as DNA: TGTGCCAGCAGCGACTCCTTGGGGGACACCGGGGAGCTGTTTTTT. Its protein product is CASSDSLGDTGELFF. This chain uses TRBV11-2 with TRBJ2-2, with D perhaps assigned TRBD1 or TRBD2 (5 bases each). V was trimmed by 5 bases and J by 3 bases, leaving 13 bases between them. This CDR3 spans 15 amino acids. Looked up from germline, CDR1 is SGHAT and CDR2 is FQNNGV.

The rearrangement links TRBV12-2 to TRBJ2-1. TRBV12-2 is marked as a pseudogene. CDR3 length: 18 residues. CDR3 protein: CASRLFLGGWAGRNEQFF. In nucleotides, the CDR3 is TGTGCAAGTCGCTTATTTCTTGGCGGTTGGGCAGGGAGAAATGAGCAGTTCTTC.

The chain carries TRBV5-4 and TRBJ2-7, with unresolved D. This CDR3 region has 15 residues. The germline V and J ends were trimmed by 4 bases and 0 bases, with 14 bases remaining between them. CDR1 and CDR2 from the germline V gene are SGHNT and YYREEE (reference sequence). The CDR3 DNA is TGTGCCAGCAGCCAGGAAGCTACCGGCTCCTACGAGCAGTACTTC. This gives the protein CASSQEATGSYEQYF.

The gene calls are TRBV12-3 or TRBV12-4 and TRBJ1-1; TRBD1 might be the D (5 bases). V was pared by 3 bases and J by 5 bases, with 10 bases between. This CDR3 spans 13 amino acids. CDR3 sequence reads: CASSFQGGTEAFF. The DNA for the CDR3 is TGTGCCAGCAGTTTCCAGGGAGGGACTGAAGCTTTCTTT.

This chain links TRBV4-2 with TRBJ1-3, with D possibly TRBD1 on 5 matching bases. Germline V gene lookup returns CDR1 LGHNA and CDR2 YNFKEQ. The CDR3 is made up of 12 amino acids. V lost 6 bases, J lost 4 bases, and 7 bases lay in between. The CDR3 protein is CASRNRGNTIYF. The CDR3 DNA reads TGTGCCAGCAGAAACAGGGGAAACACCATATATTTT.

J is TRBJ1-4 and V is TRBV10-3; D not resolved. The V end was cut by 10 bases, the J end by 7 bases, with 16 bases between. The CDR3 runs 13 residues. CDR1 and CDR2 from the germline V gene are ENHRY and SYGVKD. CDR3 sequence reads: CATANSPSEKLFF. CDR3 DNA sequence: TGTGCCACCGCAAATAGCCCTTCTGAAAAACTGTTTTTT.

The genes are TRBV18 and TRBJ1-1; TRBD1 is a possible D gene (5 bases). This CDR3 comprises 15 residues. The germline V gene has CDR1 KGHSH and CDR2 LQKENI. The ends were cut back, 3 bases at V and 1 base at J, with 12 bases in the middle. CDR3 DNA: TGTGCCAGCTCACCTCAGGACATACAGAACACTGAAGCTTTCTTT. This gives the protein CASSPQDIQNTEAFF.

The V call is TRBV6-5, the J call TRBJ1-2, with unresolved D. Germline CDR1 is MNHEY and CDR2 is SVGAGI. Trimming removed 6 bases from V and 7 bases from J, with 12 bases in between. This CDR3 is 12 amino acids long. The CDR3 region has the DNA TGTGCCAGCAGCCGAGAACAGCGTGGCTACACCTTC. Translated, it gives CASSREQRGYTF.

The genes are TRBV5-1 and TRBJ2-7, with D unclear. Trimming took off 4 bases at V and 7 bases at J, with 12 bases between the two ends. CDR1 SGHRS and CDR2 YFSETQ come from the germline V gene. The CDR3 is made up of 12 amino acids. The CDR3 DNA sequence: TGCGCCAGCAGCCCGGAGCTGGAGGAGCAGTACTTC. It yields the protein CASSPELEEQYF.

The chain joins TRBV27 to TRBJ1-1, with 10 bases aligning to TRBD1. V gave up 5 bases and J gave up 11 bases; unmatched junction bases: 5. Germline V CDR1 and CDR2: MNHEY, SMNVEV (reference sequence). CDR3 length equals 12 residues. The CDR3 nucleotides read TGTGCCAGCAGTGACAGGGGGCAAAGGGCTTTCTTT. It yields the protein CASSDRGQRAFF.

V is TRBV18 and J is TRBJ2-7; D could derive from TRBD1 or TRBD2 (5 bases each). This CDR3 has 15 residues. Trimming took 6 bases from V and 0 from J, leaving 15 bases between them. CDR1 is KGHSH, CDR2 LQKENI, per germline. CDR3 amino acids: CASSRWDGHSYEQYF. CDR3 DNA sequence: TGTGCCAGCTCCCGATGGGACGGCCACTCCTACGAGCAGTACTTC.

The chain recombines TRBV2 with TRBJ2-3; D gene unclear. V lost 8 bases to trimming and J lost 4 bases, with 10 bases between them. Germline CDR1 and CDR2: SNHLY and FYNNEI. The CDR3 sequence is 12 residues long. CDR3 loop: CASGVSSDTQYF. The CDR3 coding sequence is TGTGCCAGCGGGGTATCGTCAGATACGCAGTATTTT. Full variable domain (outside the CDR3, taken from reference TRBV2 and TRBJ2-3): EPEVTQTPSHQVTQMGQEVILRCVPISNHLYFYWYRQILGQKVEFLVSFYNNEISEKSEIFDDQFSVERPDGSNFTLKIRSTKLEDSAMYFCASGVSSDTQYFGPGTRLTVL.